Each of the 5 T cell receptor beta chains below was sequenced from the same sample in a study of cytomegalovirus exposure and HLA in healthy donors. Some clones are missing from TCRdb's copy, which holds only in-frame ones; the method was immunoSEQ multiplex PCR. In the table there are some 140,000 clones, approximately 85% of which are singletons. What was sequenced was PBMCs. Receptors were obtained from a young woman in good health and CMV-seronegative.

The sample holds one count of this clone. This chain uses TRBV2 with TRBJ2-7; 9 bases line up with TRBD1. The germline CDR1 and CDR2 sequences are SNHLY and FYNNEI. The V gene end was trimmed by 8 bases and the J gene end by 4 bases; junction bases not matched to a gene: 21. This CDR3 region has 18 residues. This CDR3 is CASLPRGQGGEGGYEQYF. For the CDR3, the DNA is TGTGCCAGCCTCCCCCGGGGACAGGGTGGCGAGGGCGGGTACGAGCAGTACTTC.

CDR3: CASSVYGLAEQFF. The CDR3 DNA is TGTGCCAGCAGCGTCTACGGGCTAGCCGAGCAGTTCTTC. This chain connects TRBV9 to TRBJ2-1, with D perhaps matching TRBD2 (5 bases). The CDR3 loop spans 13 amino acids. V was pared by 2 bases and J by 10 bases, with 13 bases between. Germline V gives CDR1 SGDLS, CDR2 YYNGEE.

The chain combines TRBV5-1 with TRBJ2-7, with 7 bases matching TRBD1. The junction had 3 bases not matched to a gene; V was cut back by 0 bases and J by 3 bases. This CDR3 has 14 amino acids. Germline V gene data show CDR1 as SGHRS and CDR2 as YFSETQ. CDR3: CASSLEGAGYEQYF. The CDR3, as DNA: TGCGCCAGCAGCTTGGAGGGGGCCGGCTACGAGCAGTACTTC. Based on the CDR3 plus reference TRBV5-1 and TRBJ2-7, the full variable domain is KAGVTQTPRYLIKTRGQQVTLSCSPISGHRSVSWYQQTPGQGLQFLFEYFSETQRNKGNFPGRFSGRQFSNSRSEMNVSTLELGDSALYLCASSLEGAGYEQYFGPGTRLTVT.

The chain uses TRBV5-4 and TRBJ2-7, with D possibly TRBD2 on 6 matching bases. The V gene's germline CDR1 is SGHNT and CDR2 YYREEE (reference sequence). Trimming pared 3 bases from V and 5 bases from J, leaving 15 bases between. The CDR3 sequence is 14 residues long. The CDR3: CASSSGWRGNEQYF. The CDR3 nucleotides are TGTGCCAGCAGCTCTGGTTGGCGGGGAAACGAGCAGTACTTC.

This chain links TRBV5-4 with TRBJ2-2, with 11 bases identical to TRBD2. The CDR3 is 15 residues long. CDR1 and CDR2 from the germline V gene are SGHNT and YYREEE (reference sequence). V lost 4 bases to trimming and J lost 4 bases; unmatched junction nucleotides: 3. CDR3 sequence: CASSPTSGGTGELFF. CDR3 DNA: TGTGCCAGCAGCCCCACTAGCGGGGGCACCGGGGAGCTGTTTTTT.